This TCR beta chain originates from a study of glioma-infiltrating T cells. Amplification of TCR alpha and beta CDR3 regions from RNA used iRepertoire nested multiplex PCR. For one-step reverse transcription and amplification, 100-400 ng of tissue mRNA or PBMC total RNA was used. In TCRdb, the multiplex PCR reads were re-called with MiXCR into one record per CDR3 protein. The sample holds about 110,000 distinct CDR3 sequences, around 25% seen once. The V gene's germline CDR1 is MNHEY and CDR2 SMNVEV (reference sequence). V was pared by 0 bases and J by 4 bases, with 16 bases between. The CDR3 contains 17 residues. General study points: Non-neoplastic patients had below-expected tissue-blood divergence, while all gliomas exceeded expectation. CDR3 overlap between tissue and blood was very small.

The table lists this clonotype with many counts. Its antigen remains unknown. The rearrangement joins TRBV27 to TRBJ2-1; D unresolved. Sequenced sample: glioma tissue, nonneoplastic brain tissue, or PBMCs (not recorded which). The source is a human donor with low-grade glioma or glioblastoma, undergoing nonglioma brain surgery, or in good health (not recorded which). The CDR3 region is CASSLSGIQVKYNEQFF. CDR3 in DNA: TGTGCCAGCAGTTTATCGGGAATTCAAGTGAAATACAATGAGCAGTTCTTC.